Listed here are 10 T cell receptor beta chains from one sample, sequenced in a study of T cell responses to AZD1222 COVID-19 vaccine. Method: immunoSEQ multiplex PCR; TCRdb's copy keeps in-frame clones and lacks some. The profile shows 240,000 or so clones, approximately 93% of them singletons. The material was peripheral blood, obtained on day 0 of AZD1222 vaccination. The receptors were gathered from an adult in good health.

This chain connects TRBV4-1 to TRBJ2-7; 9 bases align to TRBD1. V lost 3 bases, J lost 0 bases, and 6 bases stayed unmatched. CDR3 length: 16 amino acids. Germline assignment: CDR1 MGHRA and CDR2 YSYEKL. CDR3 DNA sequence: TGCGCCAGCAGCCAGGTGACAGGGGGTCCCTCCTACGAGCAGTACTTC. This sequence encodes CASSQVTGGPSYEQYF.

The chain is built from TRBV28 and TRBJ1-2, with TRBD1 identical over 7 bases. Germline CDR1 MDHEN, CDR2 SYDVKM. The CDR3 contains 14 residues. The V and J ends lost 2 bases and 7 bases, in that order; junction bases with no gene match: 7. Here the CDR3 reads CASSLTQGRGGYTF. The CDR3 DNA is TGTGCCAGCAGTTTAACACAGGGGCGGGGTGGCTACACCTTC.

The genes are TRBV19 and TRBJ1-1, with D unclear. Germline assignment: CDR1 LNHDA and CDR2 SQIVND (reference sequence). Trimming shortened V by 1 base and J by 4 bases, and 13 bases separated the two germline ends. The CDR3 has 15 residues. CDR3 loop: CASSIGRGIGTEAFF. The DNA of the CDR3 is TGTGCCAGTAGTATAGGACGCGGGATCGGCACTGAAGCTTTCTTT.

The chain links TRBV7-9 to TRBJ1-1; D ambiguous. CDR1 and CDR2 (germline): SEHNR, FQNEAQ (reference sequence). The length of the CDR3 is 14 residues. Trimming removed 3 bases from V and 4 bases from J, with 12 bases in between. For the CDR3, the DNA is TGTGCCAGCAGCTTCCCGGGTTCGGCCACTGAAGCTTTCTTT. Translated: CASSFPGSATEAFF.

V and J are TRBV23-1 and TRBJ1-2; possibly TRBD1 for D (6 bases). TRBV23-1 is flagged as an ORF with uncertain function. This CDR3 region has 16 residues. Trimming removed 2 bases from V and 7 bases from J, with 20 bases in between. CDR3 nucleotides: TGCGCCAGCAGTCAAGGCTCTGACGGGGGCGGTGGTGGCTACACCTTC. The encoded protein is CASSQGSDGGGGGYTF.

V gene TRBV28 combines with J gene TRBJ1-2, with 9 bases that match TRBD1. The junction had 4 bases not matched to a gene; V was cut back by 3 bases and J by 8 bases. Germline-derived CDR1 and CDR2 are MDHEN and SYDVKM. This CDR3 has 13 residues. CDR3 coding DNA: TGTGCCAGCAGTTTTTCCGGGACAGGGGGCTACACCTTC. It yields the protein CASSFSGTGGYTF.

This clone was recorded only once. The genes are TRBV10-3 and TRBJ2-3; a weak D match, TRBD2 (7 bases). CDR1 is ENHRY and CDR2 is SYGVKD in the germline V gene. This CDR3 has 13 amino acids. The ends were cut back, 10 bases at V and 5 bases at J, with 16 bases in the middle. In DNA form, the CDR3 reads TGTGCCACCCAAGGGGGGGCCCTAGATACGCAGTATTTT. It codes for CATQGGALDTQYF.

The chain uses TRBV18 and TRBJ2-1; D unresolved. The CDR3 is 14 residues long. Trimming removed 0 bases at V and 9 bases at J, with 12 bases between. Germline V gene sequence: CDR1 KGHSH, CDR2 LQKENI. DNA for the CDR3: TGTGCCAGCTCACCACCGGGCATAGGGATTGAGCAGTTCTTC. It translates to CASSPPGIGIEQFF.

This rearrangement joins TRBV11-3 to TRBJ2-3; D is ambiguous. This CDR3 region has 13 residues. Germline CDR1 is SGHNT and CDR2 is YENEEA. The V gene lost 2 bases and the J gene lost 6 bases, with 9 bases spanning the gap. CDR3 coding DNA: TGTGCCAGCAGCTTACGGCTAGGCGATACGCAGTATTTT. This sequence encodes CASSLRLGDTQYF.

The genes are TRBV4-3 and TRBJ1-3, with D hard to call. Trimming removed 1 base at V and 0 bases at J, with 10 bases between. Germline CDR1 reads LGHNA; CDR2 reads YSLEER. The CDR3 sequence is 16 residues long. The CDR3 protein is CASSQGDYSSGNTIYF. In DNA form, the CDR3 reads TGCGCCAGCAGCCAAGGAGATTATAGCTCTGGAAACACCATATATTTT.